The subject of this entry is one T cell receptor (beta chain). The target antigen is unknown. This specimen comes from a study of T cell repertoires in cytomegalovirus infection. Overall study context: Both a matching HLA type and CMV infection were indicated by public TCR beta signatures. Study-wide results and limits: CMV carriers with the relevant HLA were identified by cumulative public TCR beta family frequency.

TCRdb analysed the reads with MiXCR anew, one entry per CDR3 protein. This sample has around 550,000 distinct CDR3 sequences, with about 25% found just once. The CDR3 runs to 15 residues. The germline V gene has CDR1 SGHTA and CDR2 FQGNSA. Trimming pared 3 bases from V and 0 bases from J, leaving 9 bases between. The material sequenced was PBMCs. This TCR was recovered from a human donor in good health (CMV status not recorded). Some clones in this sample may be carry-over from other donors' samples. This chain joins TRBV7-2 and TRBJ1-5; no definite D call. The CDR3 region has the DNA TGTGCCAGCAGCTTTGGGCACCTTAGCAATCAGCCCCAGCATTTT. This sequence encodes CASSFGHLSNQPQHF.